This T cell receptor (beta chain) comes out of a study of response to subunit inactivated influenza vaccine. Study observations and caveats: Authors suggested that a seasonal influenza vaccination recruits few new T cells each time.

This clonotype was counted at least ten times. The antigen remains undetermined. TCRdb passed the RT-PCR reads through MiXCR, listing each CDR3 protein once. The sample has around 200,000 distinct CDR3 sequences, about 10% seen once; the top ten hold roughly a tenth. V lost 1 base, J lost 4 bases, and 7 bases lay in between. The germline gives CDR1 SGHTA, CDR2 FQGNSA. The CDR3 contains 14 residues. The chain is built from TRBV7-2 and TRBJ2-2; maybe TRBD1 (6 bases). Here the sequenced sample was non-naive T cells sorted from PBMCs, taken on the day of vaccination. This clonotype was sampled from a man in his fifties or sixties who received an inactivated influenza vaccine. The CDR3 reads CASSLVGGTGELFF. The DNA of the CDR3 is TGTGCCAGCAGCTTAGTAGGGGGCACCGGGGAGCTGTTTTTT.